Presented here are 22 T cell receptor beta chains from one specimen sequenced in a study of blood T cell repertoires in COVID-19. Here immunoSEQ multiplex PCR was the method, and the copy in TCRdb shows in-frame clones only, minus some. The data contain approximately 65,000 clones, roughly 85% of them seen just once; the ten biggest clones take up more than 0.95%. The sample comprised peripheral blood. These receptors were taken from a man aged 35 to 55 with acute or convalescent COVID-19.

V usage is TRBV11-3 and J usage is TRBJ2-5, with TRBD1 identical over 8 bases. Germline-derived CDR1 and CDR2 are SGHNT and YENEEA. V shed 5 bases, J shed 1 base, and the junction held 6 bases outside the gene matches. This CDR3 has 15 amino acids. This CDR3 reads CASSARQGSQETQYF. In DNA, the CDR3 is TGTGCCAGCAGCGCCCGACAGGGGTCCCAAGAGACCCAGTACTTC.

The CDR3 sequence: CASSLWQGGSGNTIYF. DNA of the CDR3: TGTGCCAGCAGTTTGTGGCAGGGAGGGTCTGGAAACACCATATATTTT. The chain couples TRBV28 to TRBJ1-3; D is possibly TRBD1 (5 bases). The CDR3 covers 16 residues. V was pared by 3 bases and J by 1 base, with 13 bases between. The germline CDR1 and CDR2 sequences are MDHEN and SYDVKM. Full variable domain (rest looked up from reference TRBV28 and TRBJ1-3): DVKVTQSSRYLVKRTGEKVFLECVQDMDHENMFWYRQDPGLGLRLIYFSYDVKMKEKGDIPEGYSVSREKKERFSLILESASTNQTSMYLCASSLWQGGSGNTIYFGEGSWLTVV.

This clone was picked up a small number of times. The chain couples TRBV5-6 to TRBJ1-5, with D possibly matching TRBD1 (5 bases). CDR3 size: 13 residues. Trimming pared 4 bases from V and 2 bases from J, leaving 7 bases between. CDR1 and CDR2 (germline): SGHDT, YYEEEE. This chain's CDR3 is CASSARGNQPQHF. For the CDR3, the DNA is TGTGCCAGCAGCGCCAGGGGCAATCAGCCCCAGCATTTT.

This chain uses TRBV5-1 with TRBJ2-7; 7 nucleotides agree with TRBD2. The CDR3 has 15 residues. The junction had 8 bases not matched to a gene; V was cut back by 4 bases and J by 1 base. Germline-derived CDR1 and CDR2 are SGHRS and YFSETQ. CDR3 sequence: CASSTSGVTSYEQYF. The CDR3 region has the DNA TGCGCCAGCAGCACGAGCGGGGTGACTTCCTACGAGCAGTACTTC.

The chain uses TRBV14 and TRBJ1-1, with a possible D match to TRBD1 (5 bases). Germline V gives CDR1 SGHDN, CDR2 FVKESK. V dropped 3 bases and J dropped 5 bases, with 13 bases sitting between them. The CDR3 is made up of 14 amino acids. The CDR3 nucleotides are TGTGCCAGCAGCCAGGGGCTGGCTGGTACTGAAGCTTTCTTT. It codes for CASSQGLAGTEAFF. Together with reference TRBV14 and TRBJ1-1, the CDR3 gives the full variable domain: EAGVTQFPSHSVIEKGQTVTLRCDPISGHDNLYWYRRVMGKEIKFLLHFVKESKQDESGMPNNRFLAERTGGTYSTLKVQPAELEDSGVYFCASSQGLAGTEAFFGQGTRLTVV.

The chain couples TRBV5-1 to TRBJ1-1, with 8 bases fitting TRBD1. Germline lookup yields CDR1 SGHRS and CDR2 YFSETQ. V lost 2 bases, J lost 1 base, and 4 bases stayed unmatched. The CDR3 totals 15 residues. This CDR3 is CASSLLGTGNTEAFF. For the CDR3, the DNA is TGCGCCAGCAGCTTACTAGGGACAGGGAACACTGAAGCTTTCTTT.

The chain recombines TRBV10-3 with TRBJ2-2; 9 nucleotides align to TRBD1. Germline assignment: CDR1 ENHRY and CDR2 SYGVKD. The V segment lost 4 bases and the J segment 1 base; nucleotides outside the gene matches: 4. The CDR3 spans 16 residues. DNA for the CDR3: TGTGCCATCAGTGGACAGGGGGAAAAGAACACCGGGGAGCTGTTTTTT. Translation gives CAISGQGEKNTGELFF.

The rearrangement uses TRBV7-8 and TRBJ1-5, with 7 nucleotides matching TRBD1. CDR3 length equals 15 residues. Germline lookup yields CDR1 SGHVS and CDR2 FQNEAQ. Losses at the gene ends were 2 bases for V and 5 bases for J; bases not matched to a gene: 6. The CDR3 bases are TGTGCCAGCAGCTTACTGGGACAGCGAGATCAGCCCCAGCATTTT. This gives the protein CASSLLGQRDQPQHF. Together with reference TRBV7-8 and TRBJ1-5, the CDR3 gives the full variable domain: GAGVSQSPRYKVAKRGQDVALRCDPISGHVSLFWYQQALGQGPEFLTYFQNEAQLDKSGLPSDRFFAERPEGSVSTLKIQRTQQEDSAVYLCASSLLGQRDQPQHFGDGTRLSIL.

The V call is TRBV7-2, the J call TRBJ2-2; 12 bases agree with TRBD2. With V trimmed by 6 bases and J by 8 bases, 10 bases remained unmatched. This CDR3 spans 16 amino acids. Per germline, CDR1 SGHTA and CDR2 FQGNSA. For the CDR3, the DNA is TGTGCCAGCAGTCGACTAGCGGGGGCCGCTGGTGGGGAGCTGTTTTTT. Protein product: CASSRLAGAAGGELFF.

The genes are TRBV14 and TRBJ1-2, with 8 nucleotides matching TRBD1. Germline V lookup: CDR1 SGHDN, CDR2 FVKESK. The CDR3 contains 14 residues. V was clipped by 3 bases and J by 4 bases; unmatched bases: 4. CDR3: CASSHRQGPYGYTF. The CDR3 DNA is TGTGCCAGCAGCCACAGACAGGGGCCCTATGGCTACACCTTC.

This rearrangement joins TRBV30 to TRBJ1-1; 9 bases are shared with TRBD1. V trimming: 4 bases; J trimming: 6 bases; junction bases outside the gene matches: 12. The CDR3 has 15 amino acids. Germline assignment: CDR1 GTSNPN and CDR2 SVGIG (reference sequence). CDR3: CAWTQTGTGRSEAFF. The CDR3 DNA reads as TGTGCCTGGACCCAAACCGGGACAGGGCGGTCTGAAGCTTTCTTT.

V usage is TRBV7-3 and J usage is TRBJ1-1; D call uncertain. Trimming removed 2 bases from V and 1 base from J, with 8 bases in between. CDR3 length: 14 amino acids. In germline, CDR1 is SGHTA, CDR2 FQGTGA. CDR3 in amino acids: CASSLGRGNTEAFF. The CDR3 bases are TGTGCCAGCAGCTTAGGTCGGGGGAACACTGAAGCTTTCTTT.

J is TRBJ2-1 and V is TRBV11-3, with 9 bases lining up with TRBD2. The germline gives CDR1 SGHNT, CDR2 YENEEA. Losses at the gene ends were 4 bases for V and 7 bases for J; bases not matched to a gene: 5. The CDR3 consists of 14 residues. The CDR3 DNA sequence: TGTGCCAGCAGCTACCCGGGACTAGCAAATGAGCAGTTCTTC. Protein product: CASSYPGLANEQFF. Complete variable domain (other parts from reference TRBV11-3 and TRBJ2-1): EAGVVQSPRYKIIEKKQPVAFWCNPISGHNTLYWYLQNLGQGPELLIRYENEEAVDDSQLPKDRFSAERLKGVDSTLKIQPAELGDSAVYLCASSYPGLANEQFFGPGTRLTVL.

This chain connects TRBV5-6 to TRBJ1-6; the match to TRBD1 covers 10 bases. Germline CDR1 reads SGHDT; CDR2 reads YYEEEE. The trim removed 2 bases at V and 8 bases at J, leaving 4 bases unmatched. CDR3 length: 15 amino acids. CDR3 residues: CASSFDRGQDSPLHF. CDR3 coding DNA: TGTGCCAGCAGCTTCGACAGGGGGCAAGATTCACCCCTCCACTTT.

The rearrangement joins TRBV2 to TRBJ1-2; no reliable D call. V was clipped by 1 base and J by 3 bases, with 12 bases between them. Germline CDR1 is SNHLY and CDR2 is FYNNEI. CDR3 size: 15 residues. The CDR3 DNA reads TGTGCCAGCAGTGAAGGGGGTGGGAGGTACTATGGCTACACCTTC. Translating gives CASSEGGGRYYGYTF.

The chain combines TRBV9 with TRBJ1-1, with 7 bases fitting TRBD1. Per the germline V gene, CDR1 is SGDLS and CDR2 is YYNGEE. Trimming took 4 bases from V and 4 from J; bases not matched to a gene: 7. The CDR3 totals 14 residues. The CDR3 spells CASSPTSGGTEAFF. In DNA, the CDR3 is TGTGCCAGCAGCCCCACCTCAGGGGGCACTGAAGCTTTCTTT.

The rearrangement joins TRBV7-8 to TRBJ2-6, with TRBD2 as a possible D gene (6 bases). The CDR3 is 17 residues long. Trimming took 3 bases from V and 4 from J, leaving 16 bases between them. Germline assignment: CDR1 SGHVS and CDR2 FQNEAQ. CDR3 in amino acids: CASSLWRGAGGANVLTF. CDR3 in DNA: TGTGCCAGCAGCTTGTGGAGGGGCGCAGGAGGGGCCAACGTCCTGACTTTC.

The chain uses TRBV14 and TRBJ2-1; the match to TRBD2 covers 8 bases. The ends lost 3 bases at V and 4 bases at J; junction bases unmatched: 5. Germline values: CDR1 SGHDN, CDR2 FVKESK. The CDR3 is made up of 15 amino acids. Written as DNA, the CDR3 is TGTGCCAGCAGCCAGGGAGCGGGGGTTTACAATGAGCAGTTCTTC. Protein sequence: CASSQGAGVYNEQFF.

The chain couples TRBV10-3 to TRBJ2-3, with 9 bases fitting TRBD1. The CDR3 spans 16 residues. In germline, CDR1 is ENHRY, CDR2 SYGVKD. The J segment lost 4 bases and the V segment lost 8 bases, leaving 13 bases of the junction unmatched. DNA for the CDR3: TGTGCCATCCAACAGGGGGCGGCTATTAGCGCAGATACGCAGTATTTT. Translating gives CAIQQGAAISADTQYF.

The chain couples TRBV27 to TRBJ1-2; 8 bases match TRBD1. Per the germline V gene, CDR1 is MNHEY and CDR2 is SMNVEV (reference sequence). The CDR3 has 13 amino acids. V shed 5 bases, J shed 11 bases, and the junction held 10 bases outside the gene matches. CDR3 in DNA: TGTGCCAGCAGTCCGTACCCCGGGACAGGTTACACCTTC. This codes for CASSPYPGTGYTF.

The chain is built from TRBV12-3 or TRBV12-4 and TRBJ2-5; D is perhaps TRBD2 (6 bases). The CDR3 has 13 residues. Between the trimmed V and J ends, which lost 6 bases and 3 bases, there was a span of 11 bases. CDR3 coding DNA: TGTGCCAGCAGCTGGACTACCGAAGAGACCCAGTACTTC. Encoded protein: CASSWTTEETQYF.

V usage is TRBV5-4 and J usage is TRBJ2-7; the match to TRBD2 covers 13 bases. With V trimmed by 4 bases and J by 0 bases, 4 bases remained unmatched. The CDR3 is 16 residues long. In germline, CDR1 is SGHNT, CDR2 YYREEE (reference sequence). The CDR3, as DNA: TGTGCCAGCAGCAGACTAGCGGGGGGATCCTCCTACGAGCAGTACTTC. Translated: CASSRLAGGSSYEQYF.